Below are 25 T cell receptor beta chains sequenced from a single sample in a study of shared clonotypes between healthy human individuals. Assay used: immunoSEQ multiplex PCR; TCRdb lists only in-frame clones, some missing. Here the sample spans approximately 1.5 million clones, less than 99% being singletons. The source material was naive CD4+ T cells sorted from blood. Subset here: CD45RA+ positively selected. The receptor set was obtained from a man between 25 and 39 years old in good health.

The chain recombines TRBV18 with TRBJ2-2; D is uncertain. Germline V CDR1 and CDR2: KGHSH, LQKENI. The CDR3 runs to 15 residues. The V gene lost 3 bases and the J gene lost 6 bases, with 14 bases spanning the gap. The CDR3 bases are TGTGCCAGCTCACCGGTGATTTATTCGTCCGGGGAGCTGTTTTTT. It specifies CASSPVIYSSGELFF.

The chain carries TRBV6-1 and TRBJ2-3, with TRBD1 matching over 7 bases. With 1 base clipped from V and 0 bases from J, the junction kept 7 bases outside the gene matches. The V gene's germline CDR1 is MNHNS and CDR2 SASEGT. This CDR3 spans 17 amino acids. CDR3 DNA: TGTGCCAGCAGTGAAGTCTTAGGGGGCTCTAGCACAGATACGCAGTATTTT. This codes for CASSEVLGGSSTDTQYF.

The chain recombines TRBV28 with TRBJ1-1; D is perhaps TRBD1 (5 bases). The CDR3 has 14 residues. CDR1 is MDHEN, CDR2 SYDVKM, per germline. Deletions cut 2 bases from V and 1 base from J, with 8 bases between. The CDR3 protein is CASSLIDRNTEAFF. CDR3 bases: TGTGCCAGCAGTTTAATCGACAGGAACACTGAAGCTTTCTTT.

As for this clone: This sample also contains other DNA sequences that code for the same CDR3. The J gene is TRBJ1-5, the V gene TRBV5-6; perhaps TRBD1 as D (5 bases). This CDR3 has 14 amino acids. Germline V gene lookup returns CDR1 SGHDT and CDR2 YYEEEE. V was cut by 4 bases and J by 0 bases, with 8 bases left in between. The CDR3 sequence is CASSLGVSNQPQHF. Written as DNA, the CDR3 is TGTGCCAGCAGCCTAGGGGTTAGCAATCAGCCCCAGCATTTT.

J is TRBJ2-2 and V is TRBV5-5; the D gene is possibly TRBD1 (6 bases). V was clipped by 7 bases and J by 4 bases, with 23 bases between them. In germline, CDR1 is SGHKS, CDR2 YYEKEE (reference sequence). The CDR3 consists of 17 residues. CDR3: CASGRHPGQGTTGELFF. The CDR3 DNA is TGTGCCAGCGGACGGCACCCGGGGCAGGGGACCACCGGGGAGCTGTTTTTT.

The chain couples TRBV7-9 to TRBJ2-3; TRBD1 matches 9 bases. The CDR3 runs to 17 residues. V was pared by 5 bases and J by 4 bases, with 13 bases of the junction left unmatched. From germline, CDR1 is SEHNR and CDR2 FQNEAQ (reference sequence). CDR3 loop: CASSRDRVGIAADTQYF. Written as DNA, the CDR3 is TGTGCCAGCAGCCGGGACAGGGTTGGAATCGCCGCAGATACGCAGTATTTT.

This chain uses TRBV18 with TRBJ1-1; D gene ambiguous. Germline CDR1 KGHSH, CDR2 LQKENI. The CDR3 has 14 amino acids. V was shortened by 3 bases and J by 4 bases, with 12 bases between the two germline ends. CDR3 protein: CASSPRVGGTEAFF. The CDR3 nucleotides read TGTGCCAGCTCACCCCGGGTGGGCGGCACTGAAGCTTTCTTT.

The chain combines TRBV9 with TRBJ2-2; D is uncertain. CDR1 and CDR2 from the germline V gene are SGDLS and YYNGEE. V lost 6 bases and J 0 bases, leaving 9 bases between the germline ends. CDR3 length: 14 amino acids. Here the CDR3 reads CASNTIANTGELFF. The DNA for the CDR3 is TGTGCCAGCAATACGATCGCGAACACCGGGGAGCTGTTTTTT.

V is TRBV19 and J is TRBJ1-5, with D tentatively TRBD1 (6 bases). Trimming pared 5 bases from V and 4 bases from J, leaving 9 bases between. CDR1 LNHDA and CDR2 SQIVND come from the germline V gene (reference sequence). The CDR3 has 13 residues. CDR3: CASSWDINQPQHF. CDR3 coding DNA: TGTGCCAGTAGTTGGGACATAAATCAGCCCCAGCATTTT.

The chain employs TRBV9 and TRBJ2-2; a weak D match, TRBD1 (6 bases). The V and J ends lost 2 bases and 5 bases respectively, with 16 bases between them. Germline assignment: CDR1 SGDLS and CDR2 YYNGEE. The CDR3 consists of 16 residues. CDR3 coding DNA: TGTGCCAGCAGCGTGGACCTCGTGAGGGGGACCGGGGAGCTGTTTTTT. Encoded protein: CASSVDLVRGTGELFF.

The rearrangement links TRBV29-1 to TRBJ2-2; tentative D call: TRBD1 (6 bases). Germline V lookup: CDR1 SQVTM, CDR2 ANQGSEA. Trimming took 0 bases from V and 7 from J, leaving 15 bases between them. The CDR3 spans 15 residues. In nucleotides, the CDR3 is TGCAGCGTTGAAGAAGACAGGCTGAAGGGCGGGGAGCTGTTTTTT. It encodes CSVEEDRLKGGELFF.

This clone was picked up a small number of times. The V and J genes are TRBV19 and TRBJ1-2, with D possibly being TRBD1 (6 bases). With 5 bases removed from V and 0 bases from J, the gap between germline ends came to 13 bases. Germline CDR1 and CDR2: LNHDA and SQIVND (reference sequence). This CDR3 is built from 15 residues. The CDR3 is CASSYWDISNYGYTF. CDR3 DNA: TGTGCCAGTAGTTACTGGGACATCTCTAACTATGGCTACACCTTC.

Points on this clone: This sample also contains other DNA sequences that code for the same CDR3. The CDR3 loop is CASSPGTGGTDTQYF. CDR3 in DNA: TGCGCCAGCAGCCCCGGGACGGGGGGCACAGATACGCAGTATTTT. J is TRBJ2-3 and V is TRBV5-1; possibly TRBD2 for D (6 bases). The CDR3 has 15 residues. The germline CDR1 and CDR2 sequences are SGHRS and YFSETQ. V was trimmed by 4 bases and J by 1 base, leaving 13 bases between them.

The genes are TRBV11-2 and TRBJ2-3; D is undetermined. Trimming left V 4 bases short and J 5 bases short, with 22 bases between. Germline lookup yields CDR1 SGHAT and CDR2 FQNNGV. The CDR3 loop spans 17 amino acids. This CDR3 is CASSSKGRVGVIDTQYF. In DNA, the CDR3 is TGTGCCAGCAGCTCGAAAGGGCGAGTGGGTGTAATAGATACGCAGTATTTT.

The CDR3 here is CAWTPAGQGYQPQHF. CDR3 DNA sequence: TGTGCCTGGACCCCCGCGGGACAGGGGTATCAGCCCCAGCATTTT. This rearrangement joins TRBV30 to TRBJ1-5; 10 bases are a match to TRBD1. CDR1 is GTSNPN and CDR2 is SVGIG in the germline V gene (reference sequence). This CDR3 spans 15 amino acids. Unmatched junction bases numbered 8, after V lost 4 bases and J lost 5 bases.

This clone was recorded only once. The chain is built from TRBV5-1 and TRBJ2-1, with D perhaps matching TRBD1 or TRBD2 (5 bases each). Germline CDR1 is SGHRS and CDR2 is YFSETQ. The CDR3 extends over 17 amino acids. V lost 4 bases and J 6 bases, leaving 23 bases between the germline ends. CDR3 DNA sequence: TGCGCCAGCAGCGGCGTCGGGGCCCATACTCGACTCAATGAGCAGTTCTTC. Translated, it gives CASSGVGAHTRLNEQFF.

This clone occurred once. Within the sample, other DNA sequences also encode this same CDR3. The chain uses TRBV7-9 and TRBJ2-6; D uncertain. This CDR3 is built from 16 residues. Germline lookup yields CDR1 SEHNR and CDR2 FQNEAQ (reference sequence). V shed 1 base and J shed 4 bases, with 11 bases lying between them. This chain's CDR3 is CASSLVSGSGANVLTF. Written as DNA, the CDR3 is TGTGCCAGCAGCTTAGTGTCAGGATCAGGGGCCAACGTCCTGACTTTC.

This chain uses TRBV2 with TRBJ2-1, with D unresolved. Trimming stripped 8 bases from V and 10 bases from J, with 15 bases between. The CDR3 consists of 12 residues. Germline CDR1 reads SNHLY; CDR2 reads FYNNEI. Written as DNA, the CDR3 is TGTGCCAGCCGTAGGACCTCCACGGAGCAGTTCTTC. This sequence encodes CASRRTSTEQFF. Full variable domain (missing parts from reference TRBV2 and TRBJ2-1): EPEVTQTPSHQVTQMGQEVILRCVPISNHLYFYWYRQILGQKVEFLVSFYNNEISEKSEIFDDQFSVERPDGSNFTLKIRSTKLEDSAMYFCASRRTSTEQFFGPGTRLTVL.

The genes are TRBV23-1 and TRBJ2-3; D possibly matches TRBD1 or TRBD2 (5 bases each). TRBV23-1 is recorded as an ORF, its role being uncertain. There are 17 residues in the CDR3. The V gene lost 0 bases and the J gene lost 5 bases, with 18 bases spanning the gap. The CDR3 spells CASSQSIPGSRGDTQYF. The CDR3 DNA reads as TGCGCCAGCAGTCAATCCATCCCGGGATCGAGGGGAGATACGCAGTATTTT.

This chain connects TRBV11-2 to TRBJ2-2; tentative D call: TRBD2 (6 bases). Germline V gene lookup returns CDR1 SGHAT and CDR2 FQNNGV. The V gene lost 5 bases and the J gene lost 6 bases, with 13 bases spanning the gap. This CDR3 is 14 amino acids long. The CDR3 DNA reads TGTGCCAGCAGCCGACTAGTGGGGGCCGGGGAGCTGTTTTTT. It encodes CASSRLVGAGELFF.

This chain links TRBV10-3 with TRBJ2-2, with 7 bases matching TRBD1. The CDR3 contains 16 residues. Germline V gene data show CDR1 as ENHRY and CDR2 as SYGVKD. J gave up 2 bases and V 6 bases, and 9 bases lay outside the gene matches. The CDR3 here is CAISDTGALNTGELFF. CDR3 nucleotide sequence: TGTGCCATCAGCGATACAGGGGCCCTTAACACCGGGGAGCTGTTTTTT.

With respect to this clone: In the same sample, other DNA sequences code for this CDR3. This chain links TRBV5-1 with TRBJ1-4; D gene uncertain. CDR3 size: 15 residues. Germline V gives CDR1 SGHRS, CDR2 YFSETQ. V was cut by 3 bases and J by 0 bases, with 9 bases left in between. The CDR3: CASSSTGATNEKLFF. The CDR3, as DNA: TGCGCCAGCAGCTCCACTGGGGCAACTAATGAAAAACTGTTTTTT.

The CDR3 DNA sequence: TGTGCCAGCTCACCGGACAGGGCCGGCAATCAGCCCCAGCATTTT. It codes for CASSPDRAGNQPQHF. V gene TRBV18 combines with J gene TRBJ1-5, with TRBD1 matching over 8 bases. The CDR3 consists of 15 residues. After removal of 3 bases from V and 2 bases from J, the junction contained 3 bases not matched to a gene. CDR1 is KGHSH, CDR2 LQKENI, per germline. The variable domain in full, completed from reference TRBV18 and TRBJ1-5, reads NAGVMQNPRHLVRRRGQEARLRCSPMKGHSHVYWYRQLPEEGLKFMVYLQKENIIDESGMPKERFSAEFPKEGPSILRIQQVVRGDSAAYFCASSPDRAGNQPQHFGDGTRLSIL.

The J gene is TRBJ2-1, the V gene TRBV10-3; perhaps TRBD2 as D (6 bases). V gave up 10 bases and J gave up 4 bases, with 11 bases separating them. This CDR3 comprises 12 residues. Germline CDR1 is ENHRY and CDR2 is SYGVKD. CDR3: CATGLTYNEQFF. In DNA, the CDR3 is TGTGCCACGGGACTCACGTACAATGAGCAGTTCTTC.

The chain recombines TRBV2 with TRBJ2-1; D is perhaps TRBD2 (6 bases). Trimming took off 3 bases at V and 6 bases at J, with 18 bases between the two ends. This CDR3 is built from 16 residues. Germline V gene lookup returns CDR1 SNHLY and CDR2 FYNNEI. The CDR3 sequence is CASSEIFLEGLNEQFF. The DNA of the CDR3 is TGTGCCAGCAGTGAGATATTCCTAGAGGGACTCAATGAGCAGTTCTTC.